Listed below are T cell receptor beta chains from one sample, sequenced in a study of control samples from healthy donors and cancer patients. Profiled with immunoSEQ multiplex PCR; TCRdb holds only in-frame clones, not every one. The sample lists about 65,000 clones; around nine tenths were seen once. Sequencing was carried out using PBMCs. These receptors were taken from a woman aged 50 to 60 with colorectal cancer. Each CDR3 is given with its conserved first and last residue. The order of the fields is D gene, V gene, clone size, J gene, CDR3 protein, CDR3 DNA. A D gene is named only where the DNA matches it firmly. Part of the rows lack a size; the others show once, few, many or a class for expanded clones.

D gene: NA; V gene: TRBV30; clone size: once; J gene: TRBJ1-2; CDR3 protein: CAWSPQDYGYTF; CDR3 DNA: TGTGCCTGGAGCCCGCAGGACTATGGCTACACCTTC
D gene: TRBD1; V gene: TRBV5-1; clone size: NA; J gene: TRBJ2-7; CDR3 protein: CASSPGTGGFGDEQYF; CDR3 DNA: TGCGCCAGCAGCCCAGGGACAGGGGGGTTCGGGGACGAGCAGTACTTC
D gene: TRBD2; V gene: TRBV7-3; clone size: NA; J gene: TRBJ2-5; CDR3 protein: CASSSGPGGGAETQYF; CDR3 DNA: TGTGCCAGCAGCTCCGGCCCGGGGGGGGGAGCGGAGACCCAGTACTTC
D gene: NA; V gene: TRBV19; clone size: NA; J gene: TRBJ2-2; CDR3 protein: CASSNTGTHGTGELFF; CDR3 DNA: TGTGCCAGTTCGAACACCGGGACACACGGTACCGGGGAGCTGTTTTTT
D gene: NA; V gene: TRBV6-5; clone size: NA; J gene: TRBJ1-5; CDR3 protein: CASSRRGRQPQHF; CDR3 DNA: TGTGCCAGCAGTCGCCGGGGACGGCAGCCCCAGCATTTT
D gene: NA; V gene: TRBV19; clone size: NA; J gene: TRBJ1-1; CDR3 protein: CASSPLEGNQDTEAFF; CDR3 DNA: TGTGCCAGTAGCCCTTTAGAAGGGAATCAGGACACTGAAGCTTTCTTT
D gene: TRBD1; V gene: TRBV6-2/TRBV6-3; clone size: NA; J gene: TRBJ1-3; CDR3 protein: CASSIDRGSFGNTIYF; CDR3 DNA: TGTGCCAGCAGCATAGACAGGGGCTCGTTCGGAAACACCATATATTTT
D gene: NA; V gene: TRBV5-1; clone size: NA; J gene: TRBJ1-1; CDR3 protein: CASSQLGGPEAFF; CDR3 DNA: TGCGCCAGCAGCCAACTGGGAGGTCCTGAAGCTTTCTTT
D gene: NA; V gene: TRBV29-1; clone size: NA; J gene: TRBJ1-6; CDR3 protein: CSVRAPRVSSYNSPLHF; CDR3 DNA: TGCAGCGTTCGGGCCCCTCGCGTGAGCTCCTATAATTCACCCCTCCACTTT
D gene: NA; V gene: TRBV6-2/TRBV6-3; clone size: NA; J gene: TRBJ2-1; CDR3 protein: CASSYMPLADEQFF; CDR3 DNA: TGTGCCAGCAGTTATATGCCGTTGGCGGATGAGCAGTTCTTC
D gene: NA; V gene: TRBV6-5; clone size: NA; J gene: TRBJ2-1; CDR3 protein: CASGKAQYNEQFF; CDR3 DNA: TGTGCCAGCGGGAAGGCGCAGTACAATGAGCAGTTCTTC
D gene: NA; V gene: TRBV11-2; clone size: few; J gene: TRBJ1-6; CDR3 protein: CASSFSDTNNSPLHF; CDR3 DNA: TGTGCCAGCAGCTTCTCGGACACAAATAATTCACCCCTCCACTTT
D gene: TRBD1; V gene: TRBV29-1; clone size: NA; J gene: TRBJ1-5; CDR3 protein: CSVEGPGGRGGQHF; CDR3 DNA: TGCAGCGTGGAGGGCCCAGGGGGCAGGGGTGGGCAGCATTTT
D gene: NA; V gene: TRBV19; clone size: NA; J gene: TRBJ2-7; CDR3 protein: CASSIREAGTYEQYF; CDR3 DNA: TGTGCCAGTAGTATAAGGGAGGCAGGGACCTACGAGCAGTACTTC